The next 5 T cell receptor beta chains were all read from a single sample in a study of human CD4 T cells and Enterobacteriaceae. All CD4+ cells other than CD45RA+CCR7+CD95- naive cells were sorted as memory, over 98% pure. Using immunoSEQ multiplex PCR, the repertoire was profiled, and TCRdb retains in-frame clones only, with some absent. Of about 25,000 clones listed, more than 80% are singletons. Sequenced input: memory CD4+ T cells from blood. Every receptor here comes from a human donor in good health.

The chain is built from TRBV2 and TRBJ2-1; 7 bases match TRBD1. This CDR3 has 14 residues. Germline trimming cut 4 bases from V and 7 bases from J; bases unmatched to any gene: 7. Looked up from germline, CDR1 is SNHLY and CDR2 is FYNNEI. The CDR3 DNA is TGTGCCAGCAGTGTAGGGGGACAGAGAAATGAGCAGTTCTTC. Encoded protein: CASSVGGQRNEQFF.

The chain has TRBV28 and TRBJ2-7; D uncertain. The CDR3 loop spans 13 amino acids. Trimming left V 2 bases short and J 3 bases short, with 8 bases between. CDR1 is MDHEN, CDR2 SYDVKM, per germline. As DNA, the CDR3 is TGTGCCAGCAGTTTAGTGGGCCGCTACGAGCAGTACTTC. Its protein product is CASSLVGRYEQYF.

The gene calls are TRBV4-1 and TRBJ2-5; no firm D call. Looked up from germline, CDR1 is MGHRA and CDR2 is YSYEKL. The CDR3 extends over 13 amino acids. V was cut by 3 bases and J by 3 bases, with 8 bases left in between. CDR3 residues: CASSQSGEETQYF. The CDR3 nucleotides are TGCGCCAGCAGCCAGAGTGGGGAAGAGACCCAGTACTTC.

The chain has TRBV4-1 and TRBJ2-1; TRBD2 might be the D (6 bases). The V end lost 4 bases, the J end lost 0 bases, and 13 bases lay between the germline ends. The CDR3 loop spans 16 amino acids. The germline CDR1 and CDR2 sequences are MGHRA and YSYEKL. The CDR3 DNA sequence: TGCGCCAGCAGCCCCGTGCGGGGCAGCTCCTACAATGAGCAGTTCTTC. It codes for CASSPVRGSSYNEQFF.

This clone showed up just once. CDR3 protein: CASSWTGTGGEQFF. Written as DNA, the CDR3 is TGTGCCAGCAGCTGGACCGGGACAGGGGGTGAGCAGTTCTTC. This chain uses TRBV5-4 with TRBJ2-1; TRBD1 agrees at 11 bases. Germline loops: CDR1 SGHNT, CDR2 YYREEE (reference sequence). There are 14 residues in the CDR3. After removal of 3 bases from V and 9 bases from J, the junction contained 5 bases not matched to a gene.